This record covers a single TCR beta chain. Its antigen remains unidentified. Trimming took 8 bases from V and 4 from J, leaving 15 bases between them. The germline V gene has CDR1 LNHNV and CDR2 YYDKDF (reference sequence). The CDR3 loop spans 14 amino acids. This entry comes from a study of cytomegalovirus exposure and HLA in healthy donors. Study-level points and caveats: Listed as cytomegalovirus-associated were 150 to 200 TCR beta chains. Most TCR sequences were uncommon, yet certain public TCRs appeared in many donors.

60 Vbeta and 13 Jbeta primers were used in PCR. Sequencing was performed with immunoSEQ multiplex PCR; in TCRdb, only in-frame clones are kept and a portion is missing. Recorded for this sample: about 74,000 clones. The specimen was PBMCs. The origin of this receptor is a female donor in good health and CMV-seropositive. The rearrangement links TRBV15 to TRBJ1-5; tentative D call: TRBD1 (6 bases). CDR3 loop: CATSGTRENQPQHF. The CDR3 coding sequence is TGTGCCACCTCAGGGACACGGGAAAATCAGCCCCAGCATTTT.